This TCR beta chain came from a study of T cells in Graves' hyperthyroidism and ophthalmopathy. Study-level points and caveats: The majority of expanded thyroid clonotypes above 0.001 also appeared in blood.

The investigators amplified TCR beta CDR3 regions from RNA transcripts. The HTBI primer set drove a first-round RT-PCR of the TCR CDR3. One entry per CDR3 protein, called by TCRdb with MiXCR from the multiplex PCR reads. The sample lists about 350,000 distinct CDR3 sequences; over 11% were seen once. This clonotype has ten or more counts. Its antigen is currently unknown. If no ophthalmopathy progression occurred within 18 months, Graves' hyperthyroidism was stable. Researchers barred patients who had uncontrolled infection, other autoimmune disease, pregnancy or lactation. Diagnosis rested on symptoms, serum thyroxine and TRAb, thyroid ultrasound, and orbital computed tomography. The CDR3 consists of 16 residues. Germline assignment: CDR1 ENHRY and CDR2 SYGVKD. V lost 5 bases to trimming and J lost 0 bases, with 14 bases between them.

The sequencing input was blood. This receptor was taken from a woman aged 25 to 39 with Graves' hyperthyroidism. The rearrangement joins TRBV10-3 to TRBJ1-3; D is undetermined. The CDR3 DNA sequence: TGTGCCATCAGTATACCGGGAGTAGCCTCTGGAAACACCATATATTTT. This encodes CAISIPGVASGNTIYF.